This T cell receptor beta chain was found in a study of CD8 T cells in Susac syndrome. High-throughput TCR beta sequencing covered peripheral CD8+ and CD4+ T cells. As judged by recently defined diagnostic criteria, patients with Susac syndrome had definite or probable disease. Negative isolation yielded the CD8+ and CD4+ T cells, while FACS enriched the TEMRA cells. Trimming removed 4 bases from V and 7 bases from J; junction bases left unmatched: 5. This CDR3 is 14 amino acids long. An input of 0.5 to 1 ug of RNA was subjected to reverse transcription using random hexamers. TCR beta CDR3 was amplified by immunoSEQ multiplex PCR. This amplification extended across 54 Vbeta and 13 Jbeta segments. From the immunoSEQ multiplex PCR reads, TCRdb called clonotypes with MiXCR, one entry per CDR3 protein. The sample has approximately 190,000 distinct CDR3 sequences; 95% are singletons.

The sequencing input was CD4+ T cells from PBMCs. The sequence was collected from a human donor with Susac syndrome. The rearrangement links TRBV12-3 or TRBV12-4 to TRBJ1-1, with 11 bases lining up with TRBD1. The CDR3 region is CASSSDRGPIEAFF. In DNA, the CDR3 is TGTGCCAGCAGTTCGGACAGGGGGCCAATTGAAGCTTTCTTT.